This TCR beta chain was profiled in a study of T-cell memory formation after mild COVID-19. Overall study: Largely, TCR clusters stayed within a single donor. Study outcomes and limitations: For contracting clones, CD4+ ones sat mainly in CM and EM, CD8+ in EMRA. Some clones that responded turned up in pre-infection memory, which suggests that cross-reactive memory joined in.

5'RACE with constant-segment primers built TCRalpha and TCRbeta cDNA libraries with UMIs. TCRdb re-called the 5' RACE reads through MiXCR, storing one row per CDR3 protein. Of about 340,000 distinct CDR3 sequences listed, more than 15% are singletons. There are 16 residues in the CDR3. Per the germline V gene, CDR1 is LGHDT and CDR2 is YNNKEL (reference sequence). With 0 bases clipped from V and 0 bases from J, the junction kept 4 bases outside the gene matches. Notes on this clonotype: Its target is not known.

Sequenced input: PBMCs or a T cell subset sorted from them (not recorded which). The TCR comes from a man aged 18 to 29 who had mild COVID-19 (a few samples of this study predate the infection). Cell type and time point are not known. This rearrangement joins TRBV3-1 to TRBJ1-2; TRBD1 matches at 7 bases. CDR3 sequence (DNA): TGTGCCAGCAGCCAAGATCTTAGGGGGCCTAACTATGGCTACACCTTC. Its protein product is CASSQDLRGPNYGYTF.